The 29 T cell receptor beta chains in this list originate from one sample, sequenced in a study of blood T cells in healthy people across ages. It was with a sample-barcoded 5' primer and a J-beta primer mix that a second PCR of roughly 7 to 12 cycles was run. TCRdb independently ran MiXCR on the 5' RACE reads; one entry per CDR3 protein. The sample has 540,000 or so distinct CDR3 sequences, 25% to 30% seen once. The sample taken for sequencing was blood. Source of these receptors: a woman aged 65 to 85 in good health.

This clonotype was detected a few times. Given the absence of the conserved phenylalanine or tryptophan at the CDR3 end, a read error is likely. The chain recombines TRBV12-3 or TRBV12-4 with TRBJ1-6; D gene unclear. The CDR3 is 13 residues long. The CDR3 nucleotides read TGTGCCAGCGGTTTGGGAGGTAATTCACCCCTCCACCTT. Protein product: CASGLGGNSPLHL.

This clonotype was recorded a few times. The chain carries TRBV19 and TRBJ1-2; no definite D call. Deletions cut 0 bases from V and 3 bases from J, with 8 bases between. Germline values: CDR1 LNHDA, CDR2 SQIVND (reference sequence). This CDR3 spans 14 amino acids. The CDR3 sequence: CASSIDRGYYGYTF. For the CDR3, the DNA is TGTGCCAGTAGTATAGACCGGGGTTACTATGGCTACACCTTC.

This clonotype came up a few times. The chain employs TRBV7-9 and TRBJ2-5; D remains unclear. The tail of the sequence fits TRBJ2-1 better, so the J call may be wrong. The CDR3 spans 13 residues. Per germline, CDR1 SEHNR and CDR2 FQNEAQ (reference sequence). The CDR3 region is CASSLGIKGWQFF. The CDR3 DNA follows: TGTGCCAGCAGCTTAGGCATTAAGGGTTGGCAGTTCTTC.

As DNA, the CDR3 is TGTGCCAGCAGTGACAGATTGGATACCAACAATGAGCAGTTCTTC. The encoded protein is CASSDRLDTNNEQFF. The chain employs TRBV25-1 and TRBJ2-1; D remains ambiguous. CDR1 MGHDK and CDR2 SYGVNS come from the germline V gene. V was pared by 3 bases and J by 5 bases, with 14 bases between. CDR3 size: 15 residues.

The chain links TRBV5-1 to TRBJ1-6, with no clear D. CDR3 length: 12 amino acids. The germline CDR1 and CDR2 sequences are SGHRS and YFSETQ. V dropped 0 bases and J dropped 14 bases, with 9 bases sitting between them. The CDR3 coding sequence is TGCGCCAGCAGCTTGGAGGGCCCATCCCTCCACTTT. Its translation: CASSLEGPSLHF.

The chain has TRBV27 and TRBJ1-5, with a weak D call TRBD1 (6 bases). The CDR3 runs to 16 residues. V lost 5 bases to trimming and J lost 4 bases, with 18 bases between them. Looked up from germline, CDR1 is MNHEY and CDR2 is SMNVEV (reference sequence). This CDR3 is CASSPHSGTPNQPQHF. The CDR3 coding sequence is TGTGCCAGCAGTCCCCACTCCGGGACACCGAATCAGCCCCAGCATTTT.

The chain links TRBV20-1 to TRBJ1-3; tentative D call: TRBD1 (6 bases). V was shortened by 6 bases and J by 4 bases, with 19 bases between the two germline ends. This CDR3 comprises 15 residues. Germline CDR1 reads DFQATT; CDR2 reads SNEGSKA (reference sequence). This chain's CDR3 is CSARSGHNPGNTIYF. CDR3 nucleotides: TGCAGTGCAAGATCGGGACACAACCCGGGAAACACCATATATTTT.

The sample holds a few counts of this clonotype. V gene TRBV20-1 combines with J gene TRBJ2-1, with D perhaps TRBD1 (5 bases). The CDR3 totals 15 residues. V was clipped by 6 bases and J by 0 bases, with 15 bases between them. Germline CDR1 and CDR2: DFQATT and SNEGSKA (reference sequence). CDR3 amino acids: CSALTEVSSYNEQFF. The CDR3, as DNA: TGCAGTGCCCTGACAGAGGTTAGCTCCTACAATGAGCAGTTCTTC.

V gene TRBV11-2 combines with J gene TRBJ2-5; maybe TRBD2 (5 bases). V lost 5 bases and J lost 7, with 20 bases in between. The germline CDR1 and CDR2 sequences are SGHAT and FQNNGV. The CDR3 runs to 15 residues. DNA of the CDR3: TGTGCCAGCAGCCCGAATGGGGTAGCAGAGGGGACCCAGTACTTC. It translates to CASSPNGVAEGTQYF.

The genes are TRBV20-1 and TRBJ1-6; TRBD1 agrees at 11 bases. Germline-derived CDR1 and CDR2 are DFQATT and SNEGSKA (reference sequence). This CDR3 has 15 residues. V shed 0 bases, J shed 9 bases, and the junction held 4 bases outside the gene matches. CDR3 region: CSARDRGQGGSPLHF. CDR3 bases: TGCAGTGCTAGAGACCGGGGACAGGGGGGTTCACCCCTCCACTTT.

The chain links TRBV20-1 to TRBJ1-1; D unresolved. The V end was cut by 0 bases, the J end by 0 bases, with 8 bases between. The CDR3 spans 14 residues. Germline V gives CDR1 DFQATT, CDR2 SNEGSKA (reference sequence). DNA of the CDR3: TGCAGTGCTAGAGAGGACCTAGTGAACACTGAAGCTTTCTTT. This translates into CSAREDLVNTEAFF.

This clonotype was recorded many times. This chain joins TRBV7-3 and TRBJ1-1; D is undetermined. The V and J ends lost 1 base and 1 base respectively, with 7 bases between them. The CDR3 spans 14 residues. Germline CDR1 SGHTA, CDR2 FQGTGA. The CDR3 loop is CASSLNGRNTEAFF. In DNA, the CDR3 is TGTGCCAGCAGCTTAAACGGACGGAACACTGAAGCTTTCTTT.

This chain uses TRBV4-2 with TRBJ2-3, with 10 positions matching TRBD2. The ends lost 0 bases at V and 1 base at J; junction bases unmatched: 4. The germline V gene has CDR1 LGHNA and CDR2 YNFKEQ. This CDR3 contains 17 residues. CDR3 sequence: CASSQESGGAGTDTQYF. DNA for the CDR3: TGTGCCAGCAGCCAAGAAAGCGGGGGGGCGGGCACAGATACGCAGTATTTT.

This chain joins TRBV2 and TRBJ2-3; 11 bases agree with TRBD2. Germline CDR1 SNHLY, CDR2 FYNNEI. This CDR3 has 16 amino acids. V shed 8 bases and J 0 bases; nucleotides not matched to a gene: 7. CDR3 region: CASDVAGGTSTDTQYF. The CDR3 DNA sequence: TGTGCCAGCGACGTAGCGGGGGGGACAAGCACAGATACGCAGTATTTT.

The V and J genes are TRBV2 and TRBJ2-5, with unresolved D. V lost 4 bases, J lost 3 bases, and 9 bases lay in between. The CDR3 loop spans 13 amino acids. Germline-derived CDR1 and CDR2 are SNHLY and FYNNEI. The CDR3 DNA follows: TGTGCCAGCAGTGTCGAGAGAGAAGAGACCCAGTACTTC. This translates into CASSVEREETQYF. Together with reference TRBV2 and TRBJ2-5, the CDR3 gives the full variable domain: EPEVTQTPSHQVTQMGQEVILRCVPISNHLYFYWYRQILGQKVEFLVSFYNNEISEKSEIFDDQFSVERPDGSNFTLKIRSTKLEDSAMYFCASSVEREETQYFGPGTRLLVL.

V gene TRBV7-8 combines with J gene TRBJ2-2; 8 positions match TRBD2. The CDR3 extends over 16 amino acids. Trimming at V came to 5 bases and at J to 5 bases, leaving 10 bases not matched to a gene. CDR1 is SGHVS and CDR2 is FQNEAQ in the germline V gene. The CDR3 region is CASSTRGGIETGELFF. As DNA, the CDR3 is TGTGCCAGCAGCACCCGGGGGGGCATCGAAACCGGGGAGCTGTTTTTT.

This clonotype came up a few times. The gene calls are TRBV3-1 and TRBJ1-1, with TRBD1 identical over 7 bases. Trimming took 6 bases from V and 6 from J; bases not matched to a gene: 10. The length of the CDR3 is 14 residues. From germline, CDR1 is LGHDT and CDR2 YNNKEL (reference sequence). CDR3 sequence (DNA): TGTGCCAGCAGAGGAGGGGGCCAGGTGGCTGAAGCTTTCTTT. This codes for CASRGGGQVAEAFF.

This clonotype came up a few times. The chain couples TRBV4-2 to TRBJ2-3, with 9 positions matching TRBD2. After removal of 6 bases from V and 5 bases from J, the junction contained 15 bases not matched to a gene. The CDR3 has 17 residues. Germline V gene sequence: CDR1 LGHNA, CDR2 YNFKEQ. In DNA, the CDR3 is TGTGCCAGCAGTCCTCTTAGCGGGGGCTCCAACATAGATACGCAGTATTTT. Its protein is CASSPLSGGSNIDTQYF.

This sequence joins TRBV3-1 and TRBJ1-2; D is unresolved. Deletions cut 3 bases from V and 10 bases from J, with 12 bases between. The CDR3 loop spans 12 amino acids. The germline V gene encodes CDR1 LGHDT and CDR2 YNNKEL (reference sequence). CDR3 nucleotide sequence: TGTGCCAGCAGCCAGGGTGACGGGCCCTACACCTTC. This translates into CASSQGDGPYTF.

J is TRBJ1-1 and V is TRBV20-1; D gene uncertain. The germline V and J ends were trimmed by 5 bases and 4 bases, with 14 bases remaining between them. The CDR3 runs 13 residues. CDR1 and CDR2 (germline): DFQATT, SNEGSKA (reference sequence). In nucleotides, the CDR3 is TGCAGTGCTGCCCGTGCCCGGGGCACTGAAGCTTTCTTT. This gives the protein CSAARARGTEAFF.

This clonotype occurred many times. V and J are TRBV6-6 and TRBJ1-4; a weak D match, TRBD1 (5 bases). In germline, CDR1 is MNHNY, CDR2 SVGAGI (reference sequence). V was pared by 4 bases and J by 7 bases, with 22 bases between. The CDR3 runs to 17 residues. CDR3 region: CASSLAGSRGLSEKLFF. CDR3 DNA: TGTGCCAGCAGTTTAGCAGGGAGCCGGGGGTTAAGTGAAAAACTGTTTTTT.

V usage is TRBV6-6 and J usage is TRBJ2-3; D gene unclear. Per the germline V gene, CDR1 is MNHNY and CDR2 is SVGAGI (reference sequence). The V end lost 6 bases, the J end lost 1 base, and 14 bases lay between the germline ends. The CDR3 covers 15 residues. CDR3 residues: CASSLPGGGTDTQYF. The CDR3 DNA reads TGTGCCAGCAGCCTTCCGGGTGGGGGCACAGATACGCAGTATTTT.

CDR3 sequence reads: CASSFRSRGRGDTQYF. CDR3 nucleotide sequence: TGTGCCAGCAGCTTTCGATCGCGGGGCCGGGGAGATACGCAGTATTTT. The V gene is TRBV7-3, the J gene TRBJ2-3, with D perhaps TRBD2 (6 bases). V was cut by 3 bases and J by 5 bases, with 18 bases left in between. There are 16 residues in the CDR3. CDR1 and CDR2 (germline): SGHTA, FQGTGA.

This clonotype turned up a few times. The chain joins TRBV7-2 to TRBJ1-6; D is undetermined. The CDR3 loop spans 13 amino acids. Germline V gene sequence: CDR1 SGHTA, CDR2 FQGNSA. V was cut by 3 bases and J by 8 bases, with 8 bases left in between. CDR3 loop: CASSLWSDSPLHF. The CDR3 DNA sequence: TGTGCCAGCAGCTTGTGGTCGGATTCACCCCTCCACTTT.

This chain links TRBV2 with TRBJ2-5, with D perhaps matching TRBD1 (5 bases). Germline assignment: CDR1 SNHLY and CDR2 FYNNEI. Trimming cost V 6 bases and J 5 bases, with 10 bases left between them. The CDR3 extends over 12 amino acids. CDR3 DNA sequence: TGTGCCAGCAGGGGAAGGGGCGAGACCCAGTACTTC. Amino acids: CASRGRGETQYF. Supplemented by reference TRBV2 and TRBJ2-5, the full variable domain reads EPEVTQTPSHQVTQMGQEVILRCVPISNHLYFYWYRQILGQKVEFLVSFYNNEISEKSEIFDDQFSVERPDGSNFTLKIRSTKLEDSAMYFCASRGRGETQYFGPGTRLLVL.

This clonotype was counted ten times or more. The J gene is TRBJ2-2, the V gene TRBV7-8, with 7 bases matching TRBD1. The V and J ends lost 3 bases and 3 bases, in that order; junction bases with no gene match: 7. The CDR3 is 16 amino acids. Germline CDR1 SGHVS, CDR2 FQNEAQ. The CDR3 coding sequence is TGTGCCAGCAGCTTCGCCGGGACAGTTCACACCGGGGAGCTGTTTTTT. It encodes CASSFAGTVHTGELFF.

The chain carries TRBV20-1 and TRBJ2-7; D is possibly TRBD2 (5 bases). This CDR3 is 18 amino acids long. V was shortened by 3 bases and J by 0 bases, with 24 bases between the two germline ends. Germline-derived CDR1 and CDR2 are DFQATT and SNEGSKA (reference sequence). Written as DNA, the CDR3 is TGCAGTGCTAGGGCTCCCCAGGTAGGGAGACGCCGCTCCTACGAGCAGTACTTC. Encoded protein: CSARAPQVGRRRSYEQYF.

This clonotype showed up many times. CDR3 coding DNA: TGTGCCAGCAGTGCTGTGGGCTTTGGCGTCGGTACGCAGTATTTT. Protein product: CASSAVGFGVGTQYF. V usage is TRBV2 and J usage is TRBJ2-3; D is uncertain. CDR3 size: 15 residues. Germline V gene lookup returns CDR1 SNHLY and CDR2 FYNNEI. Trimming removed 4 bases from V and 8 bases from J, with 19 bases in between.

This clonotype has a handful of counts. The chain links TRBV18 to TRBJ2-1, with 9 bases identical to TRBD1. Trimming removed 6 bases from V and 10 bases from J; junction bases left unmatched: 4. In germline, CDR1 is KGHSH, CDR2 LQKENI. The CDR3 contains 12 residues. The CDR3 is CASSGQGEEQFF. In nucleotides, the CDR3 is TGTGCCAGCTCGGGACAGGGAGAAGAGCAGTTCTTC. The variable domain in full, with the rest retrieved from reference TRBV18 and TRBJ2-1, is NAGVMQNPRHLVRRRGQEARLRCSPMKGHSHVYWYRQLPEEGLKFMVYLQKENIIDESGMPKERFSAEFPKEGPSILRIQQVVRGDSAAYFCASSGQGEEQFFGPGTRLTVL.